This TCR beta chain is from a study of blood T cell repertoires in COVID-19. Across the study: PBMCs, B-cell-depleted T cells, or T cells provided the cDNA or gDNA that made up the material.

Germline values: CDR1 SGHAT, CDR2 FQNNGV. Deletions cut 0 bases from V and 0 bases from J, with 18 bases between. The CDR3 is made up of 19 amino acids. Profiled with immunoSEQ multiplex PCR; TCRdb holds only in-frame clones, not every one. The table lists around 320,000 clones, about nine tenths of them singletons. The clonotype comes from a woman in her 30s with COVID-19, enrolled during active disease. V is TRBV11-2 and J is TRBJ1-3; the D gene is possibly TRBD1 (6 bases). The sequenced material came from peripheral blood. CDR3 in amino acids: CASSLDRLGHQSSGNTIYF. CDR3 in DNA: TGTGCCAGCAGCTTAGATCGTTTGGGACACCAGAGCTCTGGAAACACCATATATTTT.